A selection of T cell receptor beta chains follows, all from one sample in a study of cytomegalovirus exposure and HLA in healthy donors. Method: immunoSEQ multiplex PCR; TCRdb's copy keeps in-frame clones and lacks some. The table lists 85,000 to 130,000 clones, approximately 80% of them singletons. The sequencing sample was made of PBMCs. These TCRs come from a man aged 60 to 69 in good health and CMV-seronegative. Both conserved end residues are part of each CDR3. Some rows have no size entry. The others give once, few or many, or a class for an expanded clone.

V gene | clone size | CDR3 protein
TRBV2 | . | CASRGDRANTEAFF
TRBV5-1 | once | CASSLSGPGQARTEAFF
TRBV28 | once | CASSQQGSNTEAFF
TRBV5-8 | . | CAKLRSGGIGANVLTF
TRBV9 | . | CASSIDRGWETQYF
TRBV27 | . | CASSMNRGRTEAFF
TRBV28 | . | CASGVASAESETQYF
TRBV5-1 | once | CASSWDSYYGYTF
TRBV6-1 | once | CASSPTGGQETQYF
TRBV18 | . | CASSPGTGGADTEAFF
TRBV7-9 | . | CASRSRDSGEYEQFF
TRBV30 | once | CAWSVQGGNTIYF
TRBV6-1 | once | CASSEGWREYGYTF